These 27 T cell receptor beta chains came from one sample sequenced in a study of tissue T cells after allogeneic stem cell transplantation. Adult allogeneic hematopoietic cell transplant recipients with steroid-refractory graft-versus-host disease were prospectively enrolled for research autopsy. Method: immunoSEQ multiplex PCR; TCRdb's copy keeps in-frame clones and lacks some. The repertoire holds around 1,700 clones, with 82% as singletons. The starting material was stomach tissue, obtained at autopsy. The origin of the receptors is an older male patient with steroid-refractory graft-versus-host disease after an allogeneic stem cell transplant. Some T cells may arise from the graft donor.

CDR3 sequence: CASSPSGQASEQYF. As DNA, the CDR3 is TGTGCCAGTAGTCCCTCGGGACAGGCCAGCGAGCAGTACTTC. This chain uses TRBV19 with TRBJ2-7, with 8 bases matching TRBD1. Germline assignment: CDR1 LNHDA and CDR2 SQIVND (reference sequence). The CDR3 contains 14 residues. Losses at the gene ends were 5 bases for V and 6 bases for J; bases not matched to a gene: 9.

The gene calls are TRBV27 and TRBJ1-2, with 9 bases identical to TRBD1. The ends lost 5 bases at V and 0 bases at J; junction bases unmatched: 7. Germline CDR1 reads MNHEY; CDR2 reads SMNVEV (reference sequence). The CDR3 sequence is 16 residues long. CDR3 DNA sequence: TGTGCCAGCAGTCCCACAGGACAGGGGCCTAACTATGGCTACACCTTC. Its protein is CASSPTGQGPNYGYTF.

This clone was observed a few times. The CDR3 spells CASSSIPAGANVLTF. The CDR3 bases are TGCGCCAGCAGCTCAATCCCGGCTGGGGCCAACGTCCTGACTTTC. V gene TRBV5-1 combines with J gene TRBJ2-6; D is ambiguous. V was trimmed by 3 bases and J by 2 bases, leaving 9 bases between them. Germline V gene lookup returns CDR1 SGHRS and CDR2 YFSETQ. The CDR3 has 15 amino acids.

The chain employs TRBV6-6 and TRBJ2-5; no reliable D call. From germline, CDR1 is MNHNY and CDR2 SVGAGI (reference sequence). The CDR3 is 13 amino acids. The V end was cut by 10 bases, the J end by 5 bases, with 17 bases between. This chain's CDR3 is CAIQVPPEETQYF. The CDR3 DNA reads TGTGCCATACAAGTCCCCCCTGAGGAGACCCAGTACTTC.

The rearrangement links TRBV6-1 to TRBJ1-1; D not certain. Trimming pared 5 bases from V and 2 bases from J, leaving 9 bases between. The CDR3 extends over 13 amino acids. CDR1 and CDR2 (germline): MNHNS, SASEGT. CDR3 in amino acids: CASSYGSNTEAFF. The DNA for the CDR3 is TGTGCCAGCAGTTATGGCAGCAACACTGAAGCTTTCTTT.

V usage is TRBV7-2 and J usage is TRBJ1-4; tentatively, D is TRBD1 (5 bases). The CDR3 sequence is 16 residues long. CDR1 is SGHTA and CDR2 is FQGNSA in the germline V gene. The ends were cut back, 5 bases at V and 4 bases at J, with 17 bases in the middle. CDR3 sequence: CASSPSRGGYNEKLFF. DNA of the CDR3: TGTGCCAGCAGCCCGAGTCGGGGGGGTTATAATGAAAAACTGTTTTTT.

This clone was observed a single time. The rearrangement uses TRBV25-1 and TRBJ1-1, with a possible D match to TRBD1 (6 bases). V was trimmed by 5 bases and J by 5 bases, leaving 18 bases between them. Germline V gives CDR1 MGHDK, CDR2 SYGVNS. This CDR3 is 15 amino acids long. Here the CDR3 reads CASSRPTGLGTEAFF. CDR3 DNA sequence: TGTGCCAGCAGTAGGCCGACAGGCTTAGGAACTGAAGCTTTCTTT.

This sequence joins TRBV29-1 and TRBJ2-3, with TRBD1 matching over 7 bases. V lost 4 bases, J lost 3 bases, and 4 bases stayed unmatched. Germline loops: CDR1 SQVTM, CDR2 ANQGSEA. The CDR3 totals 13 residues. The DNA for the CDR3 is TGCAGCGTTGTACAGGGGTGGACAGATACGCAGTATTTT. It translates to CSVVQGWTDTQYF.

On this clone: Germline and junction disagree at one end, which may indicate a read error. This chain links TRBV5-1 with TRBJ2-7; 10 positions agree with TRBD2. Looked up from germline, CDR1 is SGHRS and CDR2 is YFSETQ. This CDR3 comprises 14 residues. The CDR3 nucleotides read TGCGCCAGCTCAAAAGGGACTAGCGAAGTCGAGGAGTACTTC. Translation: CASSKGTSEVEEYF.

Only one count was recorded for this clone. Germline is not matched at one junction end, which may reflect a read error. The chain links TRBV11-2 to TRBJ1-1; D ambiguous. Germline-derived CDR1 and CDR2 are SGHAT and FQNNGV. The CDR3 totals 13 residues. The CDR3 is CASSLTPFIARIF. DNA of the CDR3: TGTGCCAGCAGCTTAACCCCCTTTATAGCACGTATCTTT.

The chain uses TRBV6-2 or TRBV6-3 and TRBJ2-7; D gene ambiguous. Germline CDR1 is MNHEY and CDR2 is SVGEGT. The CDR3 sequence is 17 residues long. Trimming left V 1 base short and J 5 bases short, with 21 bases between. The CDR3 here is CASSYYDHLGYGNEQYF. In nucleotides, the CDR3 is TGTGCCAGCAGTTACTACGACCACCTGGGGTATGGCAACGAGCAGTACTTC.

The chain couples TRBV5-4 to TRBJ2-7, with a tentative D call TRBD2 (7 bases). V was shortened by 2 bases and J by 2 bases, with 11 bases between the two germline ends. Germline loops: CDR1 SGHNT, CDR2 YYREEE (reference sequence). This CDR3 contains 14 residues. As DNA, the CDR3 is TGTGCCAGCAGCTTACGGGGGGACACCTACGAGCAGTACTTC. Its translation is CASSLRGDTYEQYF. Full variable domain (rest looked up from reference TRBV5-4 and TRBJ2-7): ETGVTQSPTHLIKTRGQQVTLRCSSQSGHNTVSWYQQALGQGPQFIFQYYREEENGRGNFPPRFSGLQFPNYSSELNVNALELDDSALYLCASSLRGDTYEQYFGPGTRLTVT.

The rearrangement links TRBV27 to TRBJ2-6; D remains ambiguous. The germline V gene has CDR1 MNHEY and CDR2 SMNVEV (reference sequence). The germline V and J ends were trimmed by 4 bases and 0 bases, with 10 bases remaining between them. The CDR3 spans 16 residues. The CDR3: CASSSGRLSGANVLTF. The CDR3 bases are TGTGCCAGCAGTTCCGGACGACTCTCTGGGGCCAACGTCCTGACTTTC. The full variable domain, in which reference TRBV27 and TRBJ2-6 provide the parts outside the CDR3, is EAQVTQNPRYLITVTGKKLTVTCSQNMNHEYMSWYRQDPGLGLRQIYYSMNVEVTDKGDVPEGYKVSRKEKRNFPLILESPSPNQTSLYFCASSSGRLSGANVLTFGAGSRLTVL.

The chain couples TRBV19 to TRBJ1-1; weak D call: TRBD1 (6 bases). Trimming left V 6 bases short and J 1 base short, with 12 bases between. This CDR3 contains 14 residues. Germline values: CDR1 LNHDA, CDR2 SQIVND (reference sequence). The CDR3, as DNA: TGTGCCAGTAGAGGGGGACGGGGGAACACTGAAGCTTTCTTT. Its translation: CASRGGRGNTEAFF.

The rearrangement links TRBV6-4 to TRBJ2-3, with D tentatively TRBD1 (5 bases). This CDR3 region has 14 residues. V lost 5 bases and J 3 bases, leaving 12 bases between the germline ends. Germline lookup yields CDR1 MRHNA and CDR2 SNTAGT. The CDR3 sequence is CASSKGLYTDTQYF. The DNA of the CDR3 is TGTGCCAGCAGTAAGGGGTTGTATACAGATACGCAGTATTTT.

This clone was seen more than once but under ten times. CDR3: CASSFKGQGVGYGYTF. The CDR3 nucleotides are TGTGCCAGCAGTTTTAAGGGACAGGGGGTGGGCTATGGCTACACCTTC. The chain joins TRBV27 to TRBJ1-2; 11 nucleotides align to TRBD1. CDR1 is MNHEY, CDR2 SMNVEV, per germline (reference sequence). The CDR3 contains 16 residues. V was pared by 3 bases and J by 4 bases, with 7 bases of the junction left unmatched.

The gene calls are TRBV10-3 and TRBJ2-3, with D possibly TRBD2 on 6 matching bases. With 7 bases removed from V and 1 base from J, the gap between germline ends came to 9 bases. This CDR3 comprises 13 residues. Per germline, CDR1 ENHRY and CDR2 SYGVKD. The CDR3 DNA reads as TGTGCCATCATGTCGGGGGGCACAGATACGCAGTATTTT. This translates into CAIMSGGTDTQYF.

In DNA form, the CDR3 reads TGTGCCAGCAGCTCGACGGTAGCTGGGGCCAACGTCCTGACTTTC. Its translation: CASSSTVAGANVLTF. This chain connects TRBV7-3 to TRBJ2-6; D uncertain. This CDR3 comprises 15 residues. The germline V gene has CDR1 SGHTA and CDR2 FQGTGA. V lost 4 bases and J lost 2, with 9 bases in between.

This clone was recorded a few times. The V call is TRBV28, the J call TRBJ2-7; D uncertain. Trimming removed 3 bases at V and 9 bases at J, with 21 bases between. The CDR3 length is 15 residues. CDR1 is MDHEN, CDR2 SYDVKM, per germline. CDR3 residues: CASSFTDGRRLGQYF. CDR3 nucleotide sequence: TGTGCCAGCAGTTTTACGGATGGCAGACGATTGGGGCAGTACTTC.

This chain links TRBV24-1 with TRBJ2-1, with 12 bases aligning to TRBD2. V was clipped by 4 bases and J by 0 bases; unmatched bases: 6. From germline, CDR1 is KGHDR and CDR2 SFDVKD. The CDR3 is made up of 18 amino acids. The CDR3 here is CATSDTSGGPSSYNEQFF. In nucleotides, the CDR3 is TGTGCCACCAGTGACACTAGCGGGGGGCCAAGCTCCTACAATGAGCAGTTCTTC.

This chain joins TRBV5-1 and TRBJ2-7; D not resolved. The ends were cut back, 4 bases at V and 0 bases at J, with 11 bases in the middle. Germline V gives CDR1 SGHRS, CDR2 YFSETQ. The CDR3 has 14 amino acids. CDR3 residues: CASSPNPLSYEQYF. The CDR3 DNA reads TGCGCCAGCAGCCCCAACCCTCTCTCCTACGAGCAGTACTTC.

This clone was detected a few times. V gene TRBV5-1 combines with J gene TRBJ1-1; D not certain. The V end lost 4 bases, the J end lost 3 bases, and 13 bases lay between the germline ends. Germline V CDR1 and CDR2: SGHRS, YFSETQ. This CDR3 has 14 residues. In DNA, the CDR3 is TGCGCCAGCAGCCACACGACGGGGTACACTGAAGCTTTCTTT. Translating gives CASSHTTGYTEAFF.

J is TRBJ1-5 and V is TRBV19; D ambiguous. This CDR3 region has 14 residues. Germline V gene sequence: CDR1 LNHDA, CDR2 SQIVND (reference sequence). The ends were cut back, 6 bases at V and 6 bases at J, with 15 bases in the middle. The chain's CDR3 is CASSLRGRFQPQHF. The DNA of the CDR3 is TGTGCCAGTAGCCTGAGAGGGAGATTTCAGCCCCAGCATTTT.

This clone was seen a single time. This sequence joins TRBV5-1 and TRBJ2-2; D possibly corresponds to TRBD1 (6 bases). Germline CDR1 SGHRS, CDR2 YFSETQ. The CDR3 sequence is 14 residues long. Trimming took off 2 bases at V and 5 bases at J, with 10 bases between the two ends. The CDR3 region has the DNA TGCGCCAGCAGCTTTACTACAGGGACCGGGGAGCTGTTTTTT. Its translation is CASSFTTGTGELFF.

The rearrangement uses TRBV12-3 or TRBV12-4 and TRBJ1-1; D gene unclear. With 3 bases removed from V and 1 base from J, the gap between germline ends came to 6 bases. The CDR3 contains 13 residues. CDR3 loop: CASSFSGNTEAFF. In DNA, the CDR3 is TGTGCCAGCAGTTTTTCCGGGAACACTGAAGCTTTCTTT.

This chain's CDR3 is CASSGERDSSYNEQFF. The CDR3 DNA reads TGTGCCAGCAGCGGGGAACGGGACAGTTCCTACAATGAGCAGTTCTTC. The chain recombines TRBV13 with TRBJ2-1; 7 bases are shared with TRBD1. This CDR3 is built from 16 residues. Losses at the gene ends were 5 bases for V and 1 base for J; bases not matched to a gene: 8. Looked up from germline, CDR1 is PRHDT and CDR2 is FYEKMQ (reference sequence).

The V gene is TRBV4-1, the J gene TRBJ2-7, with a weak D call TRBD1 (6 bases). The germline V gene encodes CDR1 MGHRA and CDR2 YSYEKL. With 1 base removed from V and 2 bases from J, the gap between germline ends came to 9 bases. The CDR3 loop spans 14 amino acids. CDR3 residues: CASSQGQDTYEQYF. Here the CDR3 DNA reads TGCGCCAGCAGCCAAGGACAGGACACCTACGAGCAGTACTTC.